These 27 T cell receptor beta chains share one sample of origin, sequenced in a study of blood T cell repertoires in COVID-19 (dated by TCRdb to between 2020 and 2021). The library was generated by the immunoSEQ multiplex PCR assay. Held by TCRdb, this immuneACCESS table contains in-frame sequences only and omits some clones. Under half of the omission traces to an unresolved V gene where checked; the cause of the rest is unknown. The sample yields about 200,000 clones; roughly 75% were counted once. The ten largest clonotypes hold less than 6% of the sample. Sequences were obtained from peripheral blood. These receptors all stem from a woman in her sixties or seventies with acute or convalescent COVID-19.

There are a few counts of this clone. The V and J genes are TRBV5-1 and TRBJ2-6, with TRBD1 identical over 9 bases. The germline gives CDR1 SGHRS, CDR2 YFSETQ. V trimming: 4 bases; J trimming: 0 bases; junction bases outside the gene matches: 8. The length of the CDR3 is 18 residues. This CDR3 is CASSTSDRGRSGANVLTF. CDR3 in DNA: TGCGCCAGCAGCACCTCGGACAGGGGCCGCTCTGGGGCCAACGTCCTGACTTTC.

The chain is built from TRBV14 and TRBJ1-1; a weak D match, TRBD1 (5 bases). Germline V gene data show CDR1 as SGHDN and CDR2 as FVKESK. The CDR3 runs to 15 residues. V shed 0 bases and J shed 1 base, with 9 bases lying between them. DNA of the CDR3: TGTGCCAGCAGCCAAGATTGGGGCGGGAACACTGAAGCTTTCTTT. It encodes CASSQDWGGNTEAFF.

This chain joins TRBV2 and TRBJ1-4, with D unclear. CDR3 length: 13 amino acids. V was pared by 3 bases and J by 8 bases, with 10 bases between. Germline V CDR1 and CDR2: SNHLY, FYNNEI. CDR3 nucleotide sequence: TGTGCCAGCAGTGATACCGGGGAGGAAAAACTGTTTTTT. Its translation is CASSDTGEEKLFF. Full variable domain (missing parts from reference TRBV2 and TRBJ1-4): EPEVTQTPSHQVTQMGQEVILRCVPISNHLYFYWYRQILGQKVEFLVSFYNNEISEKSEIFDDQFSVERPDGSNFTLKIRSTKLEDSAMYFCASSDTGEEKLFFGSGTQLSVL.

V gene TRBV6-1 combines with J gene TRBJ1-5; 7 bases line up with TRBD1. Germline V lookup: CDR1 MNHNS, CDR2 SASEGT. The J segment lost 3 bases and the V segment lost 6 bases, leaving 8 bases of the junction unmatched. This CDR3 is built from 15 residues. The CDR3 loop reads CASSWQGQNNQPQHF. The CDR3 nucleotides read TGTGCCAGCAGCTGGCAGGGACAGAACAATCAGCCCCAGCATTTT.

This clone has more than one count but fewer than ten. CDR3 sequence reads: CASSPGGYGYTF. CDR3 bases: TGTGCCAGCTCACCGGGGGGCTATGGCTACACCTTC. The chain carries TRBV18 and TRBJ1-2; possibly TRBD1 for D (5 bases). Germline assignment: CDR1 KGHSH and CDR2 LQKENI. V was trimmed by 3 bases and J by 4 bases, leaving 6 bases between them. The CDR3 has 12 amino acids.

The genes are TRBV6-5 and TRBJ1-2; 7 nucleotides agree with TRBD1. This CDR3 spans 15 amino acids. J was trimmed by 5 bases and V by 4 bases; bases with no gene match: 10. Germline-derived CDR1 and CDR2 are MNHEY and SVGAGI. This CDR3 reads CASSSPGQTMYGYTF. Here the CDR3 DNA reads TGTGCCAGCAGTTCGCCGGGACAGACCATGTATGGCTACACCTTC.

This chain joins TRBV7-3 and TRBJ2-7; 11 bases are a match to TRBD2. Germline V gene lookup returns CDR1 SGHTA and CDR2 FQGTGA. J was trimmed by 6 bases and V by 6 bases; bases with no gene match: 4. CDR3 length equals 13 residues. CDR3 region: CASRVLAGGEQYF. The CDR3 DNA is TGTGCCAGCAGGGTTCTAGCGGGAGGCGAGCAGTACTTC. Looking up the rest from reference TRBV7-3 and TRBJ2-7 gives the full variable domain: GAGVSQTPSNKVTEKGKYVELRCDPISGHTALYWYRQSLGQGPEFLIYFQGTGAADDSGLPNDRFFAVRPEGSVSTLKIQRTERGDSAVYLCASRVLAGGEQYFGPGTRLTVT.

The V and J genes are TRBV19 and TRBJ2-7; 11 bases fit TRBD2. V shed 6 bases and J 7 bases; nucleotides not matched to a gene: 11. The CDR3 is 15 residues long. Germline V gene sequence: CDR1 LNHDA, CDR2 SQIVND (reference sequence). The CDR3 here is CASSETSGSGGEQYF. The CDR3 bases are TGTGCCAGTAGCGAAACTAGCGGGAGCGGCGGTGAGCAGTACTTC.

CDR3: CASSLELAGSNEQFF. The CDR3 nucleotides read TGTGCCAGTAGTCTGGAGCTAGCGGGAAGTAATGAGCAGTTCTTC. The chain carries TRBV19 and TRBJ2-1, with 9 positions matching TRBD2. The CDR3 contains 15 residues. V gave up 5 bases and J gave up 7 bases; unmatched junction bases: 9. The germline CDR1 and CDR2 sequences are LNHDA and SQIVND (reference sequence).

V and J are TRBV27 and TRBJ1-5; 11 bases map to TRBD1. The germline V gene encodes CDR1 MNHEY and CDR2 SMNVEV (reference sequence). The CDR3 is 18 residues long. Trimming cost V 2 bases and J 6 bases; bases outside gene matches: 12. The CDR3 loop is CASSLRTGGMGHVQPQHF. The CDR3 region has the DNA TGTGCCAGCAGTTTAAGGACAGGGGGCATGGGGCACGTTCAGCCCCAGCATTTT.

This rearrangement joins TRBV28 to TRBJ1-2, with D perhaps matching TRBD1 (6 bases). This CDR3 contains 12 residues. The V end was cut by 8 bases, the J end by 7 bases, with 14 bases between. Per germline, CDR1 MDHEN and CDR2 SYDVKM. Written as DNA, the CDR3 is TGTGCCAGCGGCGGGGGGGCGCTTGGCTACACCTTC. Protein sequence: CASGGGALGYTF.

This clone has a single count. V usage is TRBV9 and J usage is TRBJ2-1; weak D call: TRBD1 (5 bases). Trimming removed 2 bases at V and 0 bases at J, with 9 bases between. The CDR3 consists of 15 residues. CDR1 is SGDLS, CDR2 YYNGEE, per germline. The CDR3 sequence is CASSVDSSSYNEQFF. In DNA form, the CDR3 reads TGTGCCAGCAGCGTCGACAGTAGCTCCTACAATGAGCAGTTCTTC.

V and J are TRBV18 and TRBJ1-3; 8 nucleotides align to TRBD1. The germline V gene has CDR1 KGHSH and CDR2 LQKENI. The CDR3 consists of 16 residues. The V and J ends lost 5 bases and 5 bases, in that order; junction bases with no gene match: 11. CDR3 region: CASSTKGQDRRNTIYF. CDR3 in DNA: TGTGCCAGCTCAACCAAGGGACAGGATCGTAGAAACACCATATATTTT.

On this clone itself: This CDR3 is also generated by other DNA sequences in the sample. As DNA, the CDR3 is TGTGCCAGCTCACCCTTACAGGGTGGTCAGCCCCAGCATTTT. Its protein product is CASSPLQGGQPQHF. The J gene is TRBJ1-5, the V gene TRBV18; tentative D call: TRBD1 (6 bases). Per germline, CDR1 KGHSH and CDR2 LQKENI. The V and J ends lost 3 bases and 6 bases respectively, with 12 bases between them. The CDR3 runs 14 residues.

The chain is built from TRBV7-9 and TRBJ2-6; 9 bases line up with TRBD1. CDR1 and CDR2 (germline): SEHNR, FQNEAQ (reference sequence). J gave up 2 bases and V 4 bases, and 9 bases lay outside the gene matches. The CDR3 is made up of 18 amino acids. For the CDR3, the DNA is TGTGCCAGCAGCTCCCAAAAGGGACAGGGTACTGGGGCCAACGTCCTGACTTTC. Protein sequence: CASSSQKGQGTGANVLTF.

The rearrangement uses TRBV23-1 and TRBJ2-7; possibly TRBD2 for D (6 bases). TRBV23-1 is assigned to the ORF class and has an uncertain function. The CDR3 covers 16 residues. V was shortened by 0 bases and J by 0 bases, with 12 bases between the two germline ends. The CDR3 protein is CASSQSRGPSSYEQYF. The CDR3 region has the DNA TGCGCCAGCAGTCAATCGCGGGGTCCCAGCTCCTACGAGCAGTACTTC.

This clone was counted a few times. The chain has TRBV6-4 and TRBJ2-1; 10 nucleotides match TRBD1. CDR1 is MRHNA and CDR2 is SNTAGT in the germline V gene. The CDR3 runs 14 residues. Trimming took 4 bases from V and 5 from J; bases not matched to a gene: 2. DNA for the CDR3: TGTGCCAGCAGTGGCGACAGGGGGCACAATGAGCAGTTCTTC. Residues: CASSGDRGHNEQFF.

The J gene is TRBJ2-5, the V gene TRBV24-1; 9 positions agree with TRBD1. Trimming took 6 bases from V and 5 from J; bases not matched to a gene: 6. CDR1 KGHDR and CDR2 SFDVKD come from the germline V gene. The CDR3 contains 14 residues. This CDR3 is CATSWGQGGETQYF. The CDR3 nucleotides read TGTGCCACCAGTTGGGGACAGGGAGGCGAGACCCAGTACTTC.

The rearrangement links TRBV7-2 to TRBJ2-3; 7 bases match TRBD1. Germline V gene lookup returns CDR1 SGHTA and CDR2 FQGNSA. CDR3 size: 13 residues. V was clipped by 5 bases and J by 4 bases; unmatched bases: 3. This CDR3 is CASSQDRPDTQYF. CDR3 DNA: TGTGCCAGCAGCCAGGACAGGCCAGATACGCAGTATTTT.

The CDR3: CASSLSGGAGHQETQYF. The CDR3 DNA reads as TGTGCCAGCAGTTTATCTGGTGGGGCAGGGCACCAAGAGACCCAGTACTTC. This rearrangement joins TRBV28 to TRBJ2-5; a possible D gene is TRBD1 (5 bases). The ends were cut back, 1 base at V and 0 bases at J, with 15 bases in the middle. The V gene's germline CDR1 is MDHEN and CDR2 SYDVKM. The CDR3 runs to 17 residues.

This chain links TRBV5-6 with TRBJ2-5; 8 bases are a match to TRBD1. There are 15 residues in the CDR3. After removal of 7 bases from V and 10 bases from J, the junction contained 18 bases not matched to a gene. CDR1 and CDR2 (germline): SGHDT, YYEEEE. The CDR3: CASYGTIPGQEGQYF. CDR3 nucleotides: TGTGCCAGCTACGGCACTATACCGGGACAGGAGGGCCAGTACTTC. Complete variable domain (other parts from reference TRBV5-6 and TRBJ2-5): DAGVTQSPTHLIKTRGQQVTLRCSPKSGHDTVSWYQQALGQGPQFIFQYYEEEERQRGNFPDRFSGHQFPNYSSELNVNALLLGDSALYLCASYGTIPGQEGQYFGPGTRLLVL.

This chain uses TRBV25-1 with TRBJ2-5; 7 positions match TRBD1. Germline V CDR1 and CDR2: MGHDK, SYGVNS. CDR3 length: 13 residues. Trimming at V came to 6 bases and at J to 5 bases, leaving 6 bases not matched to a gene. The CDR3 DNA reads TGTGCCAGCAGGGGACAGAGGGTCGAGACCCAGTACTTC. It codes for CASRGQRVETQYF.

The chain links TRBV6-5 to TRBJ1-5; D is unresolved. V lost 6 bases, J lost 3 bases, and 9 bases lay in between. Per germline, CDR1 MNHEY and CDR2 SVGAGI. The CDR3 sequence is 13 residues long. The DNA of the CDR3 is TGTGCCAGCAGAGTCGGGATCAATCAGCCCCAGCATTTT. It codes for CASRVGINQPQHF.

At least ten counts were recorded for this clone. The chain employs TRBV27 and TRBJ1-2, with D maybe TRBD1 (5 bases). The CDR3 contains 14 residues. V dropped 0 bases and J dropped 4 bases, with 9 bases sitting between them. Germline lookup yields CDR1 MNHEY and CDR2 SMNVEV (reference sequence). The DNA of the CDR3 is TGTGCCAGCAGTTTATCAGGGACTAGCTATGGCTACACCTTC. This codes for CASSLSGTSYGYTF.

This clone was found once. The V call is TRBV18, the J call TRBJ2-1; a weak D match, TRBD2 (6 bases). This CDR3 contains 14 residues. V dropped 0 bases and J dropped 10 bases, with 13 bases sitting between them. The V gene's germline CDR1 is KGHSH and CDR2 LQKENI. CDR3 bases: TGTGCCAGCTCACCACCACAGGCGGGGAGAGAGCAGTTCTTC. Protein: CASSPPQAGREQFF.

This clone was observed a handful of times. V is TRBV3-1 (or the pseudogene TRBV3-2) and J is TRBJ2-2; tentatively, D is TRBD2 (5 bases). V lost 1 base, J lost 12 bases, and 12 bases lay in between. This CDR3 has 13 residues. Germline CDR1 reads LGHDT; CDR2 reads YNNKEL (reference sequence). CDR3 sequence: CASSQGEPTKLFF. As DNA, the CDR3 is TGTGCCAGCAGCCAAGGGGAACCGACTAAGCTGTTTTTT.

The chain has TRBV20-1 and TRBJ2-7; TRBD2 matches 7 bases. J gave up 5 bases and V 3 bases, and 13 bases lay outside the gene matches. The CDR3 has 15 amino acids. CDR1 and CDR2 from the germline V gene are DFQATT and SNEGSKA (reference sequence). In DNA, the CDR3 is TGCAGTGCTAGTGGGGTCGGGGGGTATAGAAACGAGCAGTACTTC. This encodes CSASGVGGYRNEQYF.